These 2 T cell receptor beta chains were all obtained from the same sample, sequenced in a study of blood T cell repertoires in COVID-19. Sequencing was performed with immunoSEQ multiplex PCR; in TCRdb, only in-frame clones are kept and a portion is missing. The sample has about 140,000 clones; roughly 79% are singletons. Specimen: PBMCs or T cells enriched from blood (not recorded which). Source of these receptors: a woman aged 45-65 years who had recovered from COVID-19.

The V and J genes are TRBV7-2 and TRBJ2-7; 12 positions agree with TRBD2. Trimming took 5 bases from V and 0 from J; bases not matched to a gene: 2. The CDR3 has 15 amino acids. Germline assignment: CDR1 SGHTA and CDR2 FQGNSA. For the CDR3, the DNA is TGTGCCAGCAGCCCGGGACTAGCGGGCTCCTACGAGCAGTACTTC. It encodes CASSPGLAGSYEQYF.

The chain couples TRBV6-5 to TRBJ2-3; TRBD1 agrees at 11 bases. The CDR3 runs 16 residues. Trimming at V came to 2 bases and at J to 5 bases, leaving 6 bases not matched to a gene. Germline loops: CDR1 MNHEY, CDR2 SVGAGI. CDR3 nucleotide sequence: TGTGCCAGCAGTTACGGTGGACAGGGGGCATTAGATACGCAGTATTTT. This sequence encodes CASSYGGQGALDTQYF.